This TCR beta chain stems from a study of Ad26.COV2.S vaccination and SARS-CoV-2 variants. Whole-study context: Participant was drawn from the COV1001 Ad26.COV2.S trial arm.

Profiled with immunoSEQ multiplex PCR; TCRdb holds only in-frame clones, not every one. Among roughly 500,000 clones listed, roughly 89% were seen once. Specified treatment: 15 to 20 received Ad26.COV2.S at low or high dose, single or two shots; 5 received placebo; per-sample allocation not given. Sampling occurred on day 63 after the first vaccine or placebo injection. It was Wuhan-strain SARS-CoV-2 spike that the Ad26 vaccine vector expressed. CDR1 is MNHEY and CDR2 is SMNVEV in the germline V gene (reference sequence). The CDR3 sequence is 17 residues long. V lost 5 bases to trimming and J lost 0 bases; unmatched junction nucleotides: 7. Concerning this clone: Its specificity is unknown.

Study conclusions and caveats: Using TCR breadth and depth analyses may have led to underestimated total T cell responses.

This clonotype was obtained from a person aged 18-65 years who received the Ad26.COV2.S COVID-19 vaccine or a placebo. Source: peripheral blood, taken in a trial of Ad26.COV2.S vaccine versus placebo. V gene TRBV27 combines with J gene TRBJ2-6, with 7 bases aligning to TRBD1. The CDR3 region is CASSRQGGLSGANVLTF. The DNA of the CDR3 is TGTGCCAGCAGTCGACAGGGTGGGCTCTCTGGGGCCAACGTCCTGACTTTC.